This paragraph covers one T cell receptor beta chain sequence. The authors' processing: Nucleated cell number was recorded as an estimate derived from reference gene primer amplification. Sequenced by immunoSEQ multiplex PCR; TCRdb stores in-frame clones only, minus some. Clone size and the V and J calls come from that table; the DNA yielded D and trimming. The data show around 16,000 clones, about 88% seen once. These data originate in a study of blood T cell repertoires in COVID-19. The overall study: T cells, B-cell-depleted T cells, or PBMCs provided the cDNA or gDNA that served as material.

There are 15 residues in the CDR3. The V end was cut by 1 base, the J end by 8 bases, with 14 bases between. Germline lookup yields CDR1 KGHSH and CDR2 LQKENI. The sample was peripheral blood. V and J are TRBV18 and TRBJ1-4, with unresolved D. This sequence originates from a human donor in a cohort sampled during active COVID-19. The CDR3 is CASSPRVSIREKLFF. CDR3 coding DNA: TGTGCCAGCTCACCACGGGTCAGCATCAGGGAAAAACTGTTTTTT. Full variable domain (missing parts from reference TRBV18 and TRBJ1-4): NAGVMQNPRHLVRRRGQEARLRCSPMKGHSHVYWYRQLPEEGLKFMVYLQKENIIDESGMPKERFSAEFPKEGPSILRIQQVVRGDSAAYFCASSPRVSIREKLFFGSGTQLSVL.